This is a list of T cell receptor beta chains from one sample in a study of post-analysis software for immune sequencing data. A single record per CDR3 protein comes from TCRdb applying MiXCR to the PCR reads. This table holds approximately 730,000 distinct CDR3 sequences, around 46% found once. Input material: blood. These receptors were taken from a girl aged 5 to 17 with multiple sclerosis. The CDR3 runs from the conserved cysteine through the conserved F or W. D genes are given only for firm matches. Only some rows state a clone size, as once, few, many or a class for expanded clones.

NA | TRBJ1-2 | NA | TRBV7-2 | CASSPGGSRGYTF | TGTGCCAGCAGCCCGGGGGGCAGCAGGGGCTACACCTTC
NA | TRBJ2-1 | NA | TRBV7-2 | CASSSSSTGEQFF | TGTGCCAGCAGCAGTAGCTCAACTGGTGAGCAGTTCTTC
few | TRBJ2-7 | TRBD1 | TRBV5-1 | CASSLAGQPTYEQYF | TGCGCCAGCAGCTTGGCGGGACAGCCTACCTACGAGCAGTACTTC
once | TRBJ2-5 | NA | TRBV29-1 | CSVVPWSGETQYF | TGCAGCGTTGTTCCGTGGTCGGGAGAGACCCAGTACTTC
few | TRBJ2-7 | NA | TRBV27 | CASSLTHTYEQYF | TGTGCCAGCAGTTTAACCCACACCTACGAGCAGTACTTC
few | TRBJ2-3 | NA | TRBV6-6 | CASSSTGLADTQYF | TGTGCCAGCAGTTCCACAGGGCTTGCAGATACGCAGTATTTT
few | TRBJ2-3 | NA | TRBV6-1 | CASSQFLAATDTQYF | TGTGCCAGCAGCCAATTCCTCGCTGCAACAGATACGCAGTATTTT
NA | TRBJ2-5 | NA | TRBV7-9 | CASSLKNDYQETQYF | TGTGCCAGCAGCTTAAAGAACGATTACCAAGAGACCCAGTACTTC
once | TRBJ1-2 | NA | TRBV20-1 | CSARDPKTSNYGYTF | TGCAGTGCTAGAGATCCCAAGACATCTAACTATGGCTACACCTTC
NA | TRBJ2-5 | NA | TRBV10-3 | CAISKDSGETQYF | TGTGCCATCAGTAAGGACTCTGGAGAGACCCAGTACTTC
NA | TRBJ2-6 | NA | TRBV21-1 | CASSDRDGVSGANVLTF | TGTGCCAGCAGCGACCGGGACGGAGTCTCTGGGGCCAACGTCCTGACTTTC
NA | TRBJ2-3 | NA | TRBV20-1 | CSAIPRFTARTQYF | TGCAGTGCTATCCCTCGTTTCACCGCGAGGACGCAGTATTTT
NA | TRBJ2-3 | NA | TRBV12-3/TRBV12-4 | CASSFPPGQDTDTQYF | TGTGCCAGCAGTTTTCCCCCAGGGCAAGATACAGATACGCAGTATTTT
NA | TRBJ1-2 | NA | TRBV2 | CASISATYGYTF | TGTGCCAGCATATCAGCCACCTATGGCTACACCTTC
few | TRBJ2-1 | NA | TRBV7-8 | CASSSRLDGSYNEQFF | TGTGCCAGCAGCTCCCGACTAGATGGGTCCTACAATGAGCAGTTCTTC
few | TRBJ1-6 | NA | TRBV29-1 | CSVRTDYNSPLHF | TGCAGCGTACGGACGGACTATAATTCACCCCTCCACTTT